The 21 T cell receptor beta chains reported below all come from one sample, sequenced in a study of T-cell memory formation after mild COVID-19. From the 5' RACE reads, TCRdb called clonotypes with MiXCR, one entry per CDR3 protein. The table has some 260,000 distinct CDR3 sequences, about 15% seen once. Material for sequencing was PBMCs or a T cell subset sorted from them (not recorded which). The origin of the receptors is a man between 18 and 35 years old who had mild COVID-19 (a few samples of this study predate the infection). Cell type and time point are not known.

This clonotype came up a few times. The chain carries TRBV7-9 and TRBJ1-1; D is uncertain. CDR3 length: 13 amino acids. Germline V gives CDR1 SEHNR, CDR2 FQNEAQ (reference sequence). The V gene lost 5 bases and the J gene lost 0 bases, with 7 bases spanning the gap. As DNA, the CDR3 is TGTGCCAGCAGCACTCAGATGAACACTGAAGCTTTCTTT. This encodes CASSTQMNTEAFF.

The V and J genes are TRBV12-3 or TRBV12-4 and TRBJ2-3, with TRBD2 matching 8 bases. V gave up 3 bases and J gave up 3 bases; unmatched junction bases: 5. The CDR3 sequence is 15 residues long. The CDR3 DNA reads TGTGCCAGCAGTTTGTGGCGGGGGGCTACAGATACGCAGTATTTT. This encodes CASSLWRGATDTQYF.

The rearrangement joins TRBV7-3 to TRBJ2-1, with 9 positions matching TRBD1. CDR1 and CDR2 (germline): SGHTA, FQGTGA. This CDR3 has 12 amino acids. V lost 5 bases to trimming and J lost 15 bases; unmatched junction nucleotides: 8. CDR3 coding DNA: TGTGCCAGCAGCCCCCAAGGACAGGGGCTGTTCTTC. Protein: CASSPQGQGLFF.

The rearrangement uses TRBV5-6 and TRBJ2-4; D possibly corresponds to TRBD1 (7 bases). Germline CDR1 SGHDT, CDR2 YYEEEE. The V end lost 6 bases, the J end lost 7 bases, and 14 bases lay between the germline ends. The CDR3 length is 13 residues. As DNA, the CDR3 is TGTGCCAGCACCTCAGGGGGAGGCAACATTCAGTACTTC. Protein sequence: CASTSGGGNIQYF.

The chain recombines TRBV5-6 with TRBJ1-2; D unclear. V dropped 1 base and J dropped 0 bases, with 7 bases sitting between them. The germline V gene encodes CDR1 SGHDT and CDR2 YYEEEE. The CDR3 is made up of 14 amino acids. This chain's CDR3 is CASSLRSANYGYTF. The CDR3 DNA sequence: TGTGCCAGCAGCTTGAGATCAGCTAACTATGGCTACACCTTC.

The gene calls are TRBV7-2 and TRBJ2-1; D unclear. Germline V gene sequence: CDR1 SGHTA, CDR2 FQGNSA. V lost 1 base to trimming and J lost 12 bases, with 10 bases between them. The CDR3 totals 12 residues. This CDR3 reads CASSLVPSGQFF. The CDR3 DNA sequence: TGTGCCAGCAGCTTAGTTCCTTCTGGGCAGTTCTTC.

There are many counts of this clonotype. The genes are TRBV29-1 and TRBJ1-2; D uncertain. Germline CDR1 SQVTM, CDR2 ANQGSEA. The CDR3 runs 14 residues. The V gene lost 6 bases and the J gene lost 5 bases, with 19 bases spanning the gap. The CDR3: CSVDAFPREYGYTF. In DNA form, the CDR3 reads TGCAGCGTCGACGCTTTTCCTAGGGAGTATGGCTACACCTTC.

V usage is TRBV20-1 and J usage is TRBJ2-7; 13 bases agree with TRBD2. V dropped 3 bases and J dropped 1; count of bases not matched to a gene: 6. CDR1 and CDR2 from the germline V gene are DFQATT and SNEGSKA (reference sequence). The CDR3 has 16 amino acids. The CDR3 region is CSASGTSGVPSYEQYF. Written as DNA, the CDR3 is TGCAGTGCTAGCGGGACTAGCGGGGTACCGTCCTACGAGCAGTACTTC.

V is TRBV30 and J is TRBJ2-5, with a weak D call TRBD1 (6 bases). Germline values: CDR1 GTSNPN, CDR2 SVGIG (reference sequence). The CDR3 sequence is 14 residues long. V lost 1 base and J 1 base, leaving 10 bases between the germline ends. CDR3 bases: TGTGCCTGGAGTGGGGGGCCTACCCAAGAGACCCAGTACTTC. Translation: CAWSGGPTQETQYF.

The V gene is TRBV2, the J gene TRBJ1-6; no definite D call. The CDR3 has 14 residues. CDR1 is SNHLY, CDR2 FYNNEI, per germline. Trimming took 4 bases from V and 7 from J, leaving 11 bases between them. The CDR3 coding sequence is TGTGCCAGCAGTGCGAGACGGGAGAATTCACCCCTCCACTTT. Its protein is CASSARRENSPLHF.

This clonotype was recorded a few times. The V gene is TRBV7-3, the J gene TRBJ1-5; 7 bases line up with TRBD1. The germline CDR1 and CDR2 sequences are SGHTA and FQGTGA. The CDR3 has 16 amino acids. The V gene end was trimmed by 0 bases and the J gene end by 4 bases; junction bases not matched to a gene: 6. CDR3 DNA: TGTGCCAGCAGCTTAACGCCGGGACAGTTAAATCAGCCCCAGCATTTT. Translated: CASSLTPGQLNQPQHF. Combining the CDR3 with reference TRBV7-3 and TRBJ1-5 gives the whole variable domain GAGVSQTPSNKVTEKGKYVELRCDPISGHTALYWYRQSLGQGPEFLIYFQGTGAADDSGLPNDRFFAVRPEGSVSTLKIQRTERGDSAVYLCASSLTPGQLNQPQHFGDGTRLSIL.

The rearrangement links TRBV11-1 to TRBJ2-1; D may be TRBD2 (6 bases). Germline CDR1 reads SGHAT; CDR2 reads FQDESV (reference sequence). V shed 7 bases and J shed 8 bases, with 15 bases lying between them. This CDR3 is 13 amino acids long. This CDR3 is CASNSPPSDEQFF. The DNA for the CDR3 is TGTGCCAGCAACTCCCCCCCTAGCGATGAGCAGTTCTTC.

This clonotype was detected many times. The J gene is TRBJ2-2, the V gene TRBV24-1; D may be TRBD1 (6 bases). V was trimmed by 12 bases and J by 0 bases, leaving 16 bases between them. The V gene's germline CDR1 is KGHDR and CDR2 SFDVKD. The CDR3 consists of 15 residues. CDR3 sequence (DNA): TGTGCCGCATCCGGGACACCGCCGAACACCGGGGAGCTGTTTTTT. As protein: CAASGTPPNTGELFF.

This clonotype showed up many times. V and J are TRBV5-8 and TRBJ2-1; D may be TRBD2 (7 bases). The length of the CDR3 is 15 residues. Germline V gene sequence: CDR1 SGHTS, CDR2 YDEGEE. V was clipped by 2 bases and J by 6 bases, with 15 bases between them. The CDR3 here is CASSFLRGGLNEQFF. The CDR3 DNA reads TGTGCCAGCAGCTTCTTGAGGGGGGGCCTCAATGAGCAGTTCTTC.

This clonotype was observed many times. The chain couples TRBV7-9 to TRBJ1-2; D is unclear. V was pared by 3 bases and J by 8 bases, with 7 bases between. Germline CDR1 reads SEHNR; CDR2 reads FQNEAQ (reference sequence). The length of the CDR3 is 11 residues. DNA of the CDR3: TGTGCCAGCAGCTTTAGAGAGGGCTACACCTTC. This codes for CASSFREGYTF.

The sample holds a few counts of this clonotype. The chain combines TRBV7-9 with TRBJ2-7; D is unclear. The CDR3 runs 12 residues. Germline V CDR1 and CDR2: SEHNR, FQNEAQ (reference sequence). The V gene lost 2 bases and the J gene lost 4 bases, with 6 bases spanning the gap. The CDR3 nucleotides are TGTGCCAGCAGCTTAAGTGTGTACGAGCAGTACTTC. It specifies CASSLSVYEQYF.

This clonotype was recorded many times. The chain joins TRBV3-1 to TRBJ2-1; D uncertain. Germline V CDR1 and CDR2: LGHDT, YNNKEL (reference sequence). V lost 3 bases and J 4 bases, leaving 10 bases between the germline ends. The CDR3 extends over 14 amino acids. CDR3 DNA sequence: TGTGCCAGCAGCCACAGAGACCCGTACAATGAGCAGTTCTTC. Protein sequence: CASSHRDPYNEQFF.

This clonotype was observed at least ten times. The chain couples TRBV9 to TRBJ2-3; no clear D gene. The V end lost 0 bases, the J end lost 0 bases, and 11 bases lay between the germline ends. This CDR3 spans 16 amino acids. Germline V gives CDR1 SGDLS, CDR2 YYNGEE. The CDR3, as DNA: TGTGCCAGCAGCGTAGCCCCAGCGTTTAGCACAGATACGCAGTATTTT. Amino acid sequence: CASSVAPAFSTDTQYF.

The chain couples TRBV12-3 or TRBV12-4 to TRBJ1-2, with 9 nucleotides matching TRBD1. This CDR3 comprises 13 residues. V was clipped by 5 bases and J by 3 bases; unmatched bases: 1. The CDR3 region is CASSGDRDYGYTF. The DNA for the CDR3 is TGTGCCAGCAGTGGGGACAGGGACTATGGCTACACCTTC.

This chain joins TRBV9 and TRBJ1-6; 7 bases agree with TRBD1. From germline, CDR1 is SGDLS and CDR2 YYNGEE. The CDR3 consists of 16 residues. V gave up 3 bases and J gave up 8 bases; unmatched junction bases: 11. The CDR3 nucleotides read TGTGCCAGCAGCGCTGGGCCGGGACAGTTCTATTCACCCCTCCACTTT. Its translation is CASSAGPGQFYSPLHF.

V is TRBV9 and J is TRBJ1-2, with D possibly matching TRBD1 (6 bases). V lost 7 bases to trimming and J lost 5 bases, with 15 bases between them. CDR1 SGDLS and CDR2 YYNGEE come from the germline V gene. CDR3 length: 13 amino acids. The CDR3: CASGDRNYYGYTF. The CDR3 DNA is TGTGCCAGCGGTGACAGGAATTATTATGGCTACACCTTC.